Detailed here is one T cell receptor (beta chain). Its target is unknown. The sample belongs to a study of T cell responses to AZD1222 COVID-19 vaccine. The study's findings and limits: The donor group comprised mostly white British people and more females; the analysis possibly underestimated clonal diversity.

The CDR3 runs to 13 residues. V was pared by 4 bases and J by 6 bases, with 9 bases between. The method was immunoSEQ multiplex PCR; TCRdb's version includes in-frame clones alone and lacks a portion of them. The repertoire holds 86,000 or so clones, with over 80% as singletons. The chain couples TRBV12-3 or TRBV12-4 to TRBJ2-2; a possible D gene is TRBD2 (5 bases). This clonotype originated in an adult in good health. The sample here was peripheral blood, taken on day 0 of MenACWY control vaccination. The CDR3: CASSSGMAGELFF. CDR3 sequence (DNA): TGTGCCAGCAGTTCGGGGATGGCCGGGGAGCTGTTTTTT.